Presented here are 26 T cell receptor beta chains from one specimen sequenced in a study of shared clonotypes between healthy human individuals. This table comes from immunoSEQ multiplex PCR, and its TCRdb copy is limited to in-frame clones, with some not included. The sample has around 2.3 million clones; approximately 96% are singletons. Sample: naive CD4+ T cells sorted from blood. Indicated subset: CD45RA+ positively selected. These receptors were collected from a man aged 18-30 years in good health.

The chain carries TRBV5-1 and TRBJ2-2; D not resolved. V dropped 2 bases and J dropped 0 bases, with 11 bases sitting between them. This CDR3 contains 16 residues. Germline V lookup: CDR1 SGHRS, CDR2 YFSETQ. The CDR3 is CASSFPRNANTGELFF. CDR3 nucleotides: TGCGCCAGCAGCTTTCCGCGGAACGCGAACACCGGGGAGCTGTTTTTT.

The chain has TRBV7-9 and TRBJ2-3; the match to TRBD2 covers 10 bases. This CDR3 region has 15 residues. V shed 5 bases and J 2 bases; nucleotides not matched to a gene: 4. Per the germline V gene, CDR1 is SEHNR and CDR2 is FQNEAQ (reference sequence). The CDR3 bases are TGTGCCAGCAGCGTTAGCGGGAGGTCCACAGATACGCAGTATTTT. It specifies CASSVSGRSTDTQYF.

This chain joins TRBV28 and TRBJ1-2, with unresolved D. The germline V gene has CDR1 MDHEN and CDR2 SYDVKM. The V end lost 4 bases, the J end lost 4 bases, and 13 bases lay between the germline ends. CDR3 length equals 14 residues. In DNA, the CDR3 is TGTGCCAGCAGTTCTAGTCCAACCTTCTATGGCTACACCTTC. This encodes CASSSSPTFYGYTF.

This clone came up once. The chain has TRBV5-1 and TRBJ2-5; 10 positions agree with TRBD1. The CDR3 loop spans 15 amino acids. The germline gives CDR1 SGHRS, CDR2 YFSETQ. The ends lost 4 bases at V and 3 bases at J; junction bases unmatched: 6. The CDR3 loop is CASSPRDRGEETQYF. The CDR3 nucleotides are TGCGCCAGCAGCCCCCGGGACAGGGGAGAAGAGACCCAGTACTTC.

The V gene is TRBV18, the J gene TRBJ2-2; unclear D gene. Germline-derived CDR1 and CDR2 are KGHSH and LQKENI. This CDR3 has 14 residues. Between the trimmed V and J ends, which lost 6 bases and 3 bases, there was a span of 11 bases. The CDR3 DNA sequence: TGTGCCAGCTCCCAGAACCGGGACACCGGGGAGCTGTTTTTT. This encodes CASSQNRDTGELFF.

The genes are TRBV30 and TRBJ2-3, with TRBD2 identical over 11 bases. The CDR3 contains 18 residues. V dropped 7 bases and J dropped 2; count of bases not matched to a gene: 17. Germline CDR1 and CDR2: GTSNPN and SVGIG (reference sequence). The CDR3 region is CASDRYNSGRADTDTQYF. DNA for the CDR3: TGTGCCTCCGATAGATACAATAGCGGGAGGGCCGACACAGATACGCAGTATTTT.

The rearrangement links TRBV23-1 to TRBJ2-3, with D uncertain. TRBV23-1 is designated an ORF whose function remains uncertain. Trimming pared 5 bases from V and 2 bases from J, leaving 17 bases between. This CDR3 region has 16 residues. This chain's CDR3 is CASSIDGRHNTDTQYF. The CDR3 DNA reads as TGCGCCAGCAGTATCGACGGACGGCACAACACAGATACGCAGTATTTT.

This clone has only a few counts. The identical CDR3 is also encoded by other nucleotide sequences in the sample. The chain is built from TRBV9 and TRBJ1-1; D remains ambiguous. The CDR3 has 13 residues. The germline CDR1 and CDR2 sequences are SGDLS and YYNGEE. The V end lost 0 bases, the J end lost 2 bases, and 5 bases lay between the germline ends. CDR3 in amino acids: CASSVAPNTEAFF. The CDR3 DNA sequence: TGTGCCAGCAGCGTAGCCCCAAACACTGAAGCTTTCTTT.

This clone was observed once. The chain joins TRBV2 to TRBJ1-1, with 11 nucleotides matching TRBD1. V trimming: 11 bases; J trimming: 1 base; junction bases outside the gene matches: 0. This CDR3 region has 12 residues. CDR1 and CDR2 (germline): SNHLY, FYNNEI. The CDR3 region is CAGQGANTEAFF. CDR3 coding DNA: TGTGCCGGACAGGGGGCGAACACTGAAGCTTTCTTT.

This chain uses TRBV30 with TRBJ1-2, with TRBD1 matching over 7 bases. Germline V lookup: CDR1 GTSNPN, CDR2 SVGIG (reference sequence). The CDR3 spans 16 residues. V was clipped by 2 bases and J by 5 bases; unmatched bases: 14. The CDR3 is CAWSYGAGGGLYGYTF. CDR3 in DNA: TGTGCCTGGAGTTACGGGGCAGGGGGAGGCCTATATGGCTACACCTTC.

The gene calls are TRBV18 and TRBJ2-3; 9 bases match TRBD2. Germline values: CDR1 KGHSH, CDR2 LQKENI. After removal of 0 bases from V and 2 bases from J, the junction contained 6 bases not matched to a gene. The CDR3 has 17 amino acids. The CDR3, as DNA: TGTGCCAGCTCACCACCGATTGGCGGGGGGGCCACAGATACGCAGTATTTT. As protein: CASSPPIGGGATDTQYF. Full variable domain (missing parts from reference TRBV18 and TRBJ2-3): NAGVMQNPRHLVRRRGQEARLRCSPMKGHSHVYWYRQLPEEGLKFMVYLQKENIIDESGMPKERFSAEFPKEGPSILRIQQVVRGDSAAYFCASSPPIGGGATDTQYFGPGTRLTVL.

The genes are TRBV5-6 and TRBJ2-7; either TRBD1 or TRBD2 may fit D (5 bases each). There are 12 residues in the CDR3. Germline V gene data show CDR1 as SGHDT and CDR2 as YYEEEE. The germline V and J ends were trimmed by 4 bases and 6 bases, with 11 bases remaining between them. The CDR3 reads CASSPGPLEQYF. CDR3 coding DNA: TGTGCCAGCAGCCCGGGACCTCTCGAGCAGTACTTC. Supplemented by reference TRBV5-6 and TRBJ2-7, the full variable domain reads DAGVTQSPTHLIKTRGQQVTLRCSPKSGHDTVSWYQQALGQGPQFIFQYYEEEERQRGNFPDRFSGHQFPNYSSELNVNALLLGDSALYLCASSPGPLEQYFGPGTRLTVT.

The chain employs TRBV19 and TRBJ2-5, with a tentative D call TRBD2 (5 bases). CDR1 is LNHDA, CDR2 SQIVND, per germline (reference sequence). The V end was cut by 3 bases, the J end by 5 bases, with 10 bases between. The length of the CDR3 is 13 residues. The CDR3 region has the DNA TGTGCCAGTAGTATCGGGAACGCGGAGACCCAGTACTTC. The encoded protein is CASSIGNAETQYF.

This clone was counted between two and nine times. One end of the junction varies from germline; a read error may be responsible. The rearrangement uses TRBV28 and TRBJ1-2; D remains unclear. CDR3 length equals 12 residues. The germline V gene has CDR1 MDHEN and CDR2 SYDVKM. CDR3 DNA sequence: TGTGCCAGCGGTTTTCTACAGTATGGCTACACCTTC. Amino acid sequence: CASGFLQYGYTF.

J is TRBJ1-6 and V is TRBV6-4, with 9 bases identical to TRBD1. Losses at the gene ends were 4 bases for V and 7 bases for J; bases not matched to a gene: 5. Germline V gene sequence: CDR1 MRHNA, CDR2 SNTAGT. CDR3 length equals 15 residues. In nucleotides, the CDR3 is TGTGCCAGCAGTGCGGACAGGGGAATAAATTCACCCCTCCACTTT. It translates to CASSADRGINSPLHF.

The rearrangement links TRBV7-9 to TRBJ2-1; TRBD1 is a possible D gene (6 bases). Looked up from germline, CDR1 is SEHNR and CDR2 is FQNEAQ (reference sequence). This CDR3 has 16 residues. V lost 5 bases and J lost 2, with 16 bases in between. CDR3 sequence (DNA): TGTGCCAGCAGCCTTTCACAGGGAAGCCCCTACAATGAGCAGTTCTTC. Protein sequence: CASSLSQGSPYNEQFF.

Worth noting for this clone: In the same sample, other DNA sequences code for this CDR3. This chain connects TRBV18 to TRBJ2-7; a possible D gene is TRBD1 (6 bases). Trimming stripped 3 bases from V and 0 bases from J, with 9 bases between. The CDR3 is made up of 14 amino acids. Per germline, CDR1 KGHSH and CDR2 LQKENI. The CDR3 DNA follows: TGTGCCAGCTCACCCACGGACAGCTCCTACGAGCAGTACTTC. Translation gives CASSPTDSSYEQYF. Combining the CDR3 with reference TRBV18 and TRBJ2-7 gives the whole variable domain NAGVMQNPRHLVRRRGQEARLRCSPMKGHSHVYWYRQLPEEGLKFMVYLQKENIIDESGMPKERFSAEFPKEGPSILRIQQVVRGDSAAYFCASSPTDSSYEQYFGPGTRLTVT.

This sequence joins TRBV30 and TRBJ2-7; D gene ambiguous. CDR1 GTSNPN and CDR2 SVGIG come from the germline V gene (reference sequence). The germline V and J ends were trimmed by 1 base and 5 bases, with 18 bases remaining between them. This CDR3 is built from 15 residues. CDR3 residues: CAWSGGWAFGDEQYF. The CDR3 DNA reads as TGTGCCTGGAGTGGGGGTTGGGCATTCGGCGACGAGCAGTACTTC.

J is TRBJ1-6 and V is TRBV5-4, with unresolved D. The V end lost 4 bases, the J end lost 0 bases, and 11 bases lay between the germline ends. This CDR3 is 16 amino acids long. Per the germline V gene, CDR1 is SGHNT and CDR2 is YYREEE (reference sequence). This CDR3 reads CASSIIGSSYNSPLHF. Here the CDR3 DNA reads TGTGCCAGCAGCATAATAGGGAGCTCCTATAATTCACCCCTCCACTTT. The complete variable domain, with remaining parts taken from reference TRBV5-4 and TRBJ1-6, reads ETGVTQSPTHLIKTRGQQVTLRCSSQSGHNTVSWYQQALGQGPQFIFQYYREEENGRGNFPPRFSGLQFPNYSSELNVNALELDDSALYLCASSIIGSSYNSPLHFGNGTRLTVT.

The chain is built from TRBV5-1 and TRBJ1-2; no clear D. From germline, CDR1 is SGHRS and CDR2 YFSETQ. The CDR3 is 13 amino acids. Trimming removed 1 base from V and 4 bases from J, with 8 bases in between. The CDR3 DNA reads TGCGCCAGCAGCTTGTCCGCCGCCTATGGCTACACCTTC. Its translation: CASSLSAAYGYTF.

J is TRBJ1-6 and V is TRBV30; D gene uncertain. This CDR3 is built from 17 residues. CDR1 and CDR2 from the germline V gene are GTSNPN and SVGIG (reference sequence). V shed 0 bases and J shed 6 bases, with 18 bases lying between them. The CDR3 DNA reads as TGTGCCTGGAGTGTACCCCGGGGAGGTTCGGGTAATTCACCCCTCCACTTT. Encoded protein: CAWSVPRGGSGNSPLHF.

The rearrangement uses TRBV7-2 and TRBJ2-1, with TRBD2 as a possible D gene (6 bases). The germline gives CDR1 SGHTA, CDR2 FQGNSA. V was clipped by 0 bases and J by 6 bases, with 12 bases between them. There are 15 residues in the CDR3. The CDR3 loop reads CASSLAFGRLNEQFF. The CDR3 DNA reads TGTGCCAGCAGCTTAGCGTTCGGGAGACTCAATGAGCAGTTCTTC.

In DNA, the CDR3 is TGTGCCAGTAGTCCGGACAGAACAACGATCACAGATACGCAGTATTTT. As protein: CASSPDRTTITDTQYF. The chain is built from TRBV19 and TRBJ2-3; TRBD1 is a possible D gene (6 bases). The CDR3 is made up of 16 amino acids. From germline, CDR1 is LNHDA and CDR2 SQIVND (reference sequence). V was trimmed by 5 bases and J by 2 bases, leaving 17 bases between them.

The V and J genes are TRBV27 and TRBJ2-7, with TRBD1 identical over 7 bases. The CDR3 length is 14 residues. V trimming: 5 bases; J trimming: 9 bases; junction bases outside the gene matches: 13. The germline gives CDR1 MNHEY, CDR2 SMNVEV (reference sequence). The CDR3 loop reads CASSPRQGAVGQYF. The CDR3 DNA is TGTGCCAGCAGTCCGCGACAGGGCGCCGTGGGGCAGTACTTC.

The chain uses TRBV27 and TRBJ2-5, with D perhaps matching TRBD1 (5 bases). The V end was cut by 5 bases, the J end by 5 bases, with 15 bases between. The germline V gene has CDR1 MNHEY and CDR2 SMNVEV (reference sequence). The CDR3 extends over 14 amino acids. The CDR3 loop reads CASSRMWQGETQYF. The CDR3 DNA reads TGTGCCAGCAGTCGGATGTGGCAGGGTGAGACCCAGTACTTC.

V gene TRBV6-5 combines with J gene TRBJ2-5, with 13 bases matching TRBD2. Trimming cost V 6 bases and J 5 bases; bases outside gene matches: 6. The germline CDR1 and CDR2 sequences are MNHEY and SVGAGI. The CDR3 extends over 15 amino acids. The CDR3 DNA reads TGTGCCAGCAGAAATGGACTAGCGGGGGTGGAGACCCAGTACTTC. Its translation: CASRNGLAGVETQYF.